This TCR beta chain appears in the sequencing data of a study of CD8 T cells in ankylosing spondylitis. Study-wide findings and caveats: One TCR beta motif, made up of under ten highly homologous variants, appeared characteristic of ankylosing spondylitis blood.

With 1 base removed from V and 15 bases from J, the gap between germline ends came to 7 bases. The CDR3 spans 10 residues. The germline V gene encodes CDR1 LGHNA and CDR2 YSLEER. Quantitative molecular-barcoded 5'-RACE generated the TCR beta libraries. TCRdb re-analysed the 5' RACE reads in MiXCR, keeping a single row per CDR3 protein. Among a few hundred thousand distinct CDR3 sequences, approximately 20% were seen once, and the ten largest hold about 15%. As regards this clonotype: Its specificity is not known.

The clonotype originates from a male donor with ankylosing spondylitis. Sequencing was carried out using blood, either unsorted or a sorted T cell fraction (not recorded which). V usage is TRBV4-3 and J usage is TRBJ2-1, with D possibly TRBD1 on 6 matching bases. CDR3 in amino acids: CASSQVGGFF. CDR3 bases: TGCGCCAGCAGCCAAGTAGGGGGGTTCTTC.